The present T cell receptor beta chain was sequenced within a study of blood T cells in healthy people across ages. Drawing of peripheral blood yielded ten milliliters from each donor. Combining a sample-barcoded 5' primer with a J-beta primer mix, a second PCR ran for roughly 7 to 12 cycles. CDR3-containing paired-end reads numbered at least 2.5 million in each sample. In TCRdb, the 5' RACE reads were re-called with MiXCR into one record per CDR3 protein. The table includes approximately 1.5 million distinct CDR3 sequences, 30% to 35% detected once. The germline V and J ends were trimmed by 4 bases and 6 bases, with 17 bases remaining between them. CDR3 length: 15 residues. The germline V gene encodes CDR1 SGHRS and CDR2 YFSETQ.

This TCR derives from a woman in her twenties or thirties in good health. The sequenced sample was blood. The rearrangement links TRBV5-1 to TRBJ2-1; tentative D call: TRBD2 (5 bases). In nucleotides, the CDR3 is TGCGCCAGCAGCCGGTCCGGGCTTGAGGGCAATGAGCAGTTCTTC. It is translated as CASSRSGLEGNEQFF.